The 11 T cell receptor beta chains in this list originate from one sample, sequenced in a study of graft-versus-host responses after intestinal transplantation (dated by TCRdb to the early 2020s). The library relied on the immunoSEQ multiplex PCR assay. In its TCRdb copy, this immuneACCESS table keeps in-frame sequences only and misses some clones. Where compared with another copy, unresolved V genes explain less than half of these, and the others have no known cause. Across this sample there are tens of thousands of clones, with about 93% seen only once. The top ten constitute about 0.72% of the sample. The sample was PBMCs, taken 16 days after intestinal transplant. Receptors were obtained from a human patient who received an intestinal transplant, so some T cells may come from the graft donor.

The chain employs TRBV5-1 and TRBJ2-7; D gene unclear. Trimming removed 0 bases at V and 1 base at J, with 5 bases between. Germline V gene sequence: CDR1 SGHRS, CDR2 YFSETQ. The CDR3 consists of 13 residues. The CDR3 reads CASSLAQSYEQYF. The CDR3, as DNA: TGCGCCAGCAGCTTGGCACAGTCCTACGAGCAGTACTTC.

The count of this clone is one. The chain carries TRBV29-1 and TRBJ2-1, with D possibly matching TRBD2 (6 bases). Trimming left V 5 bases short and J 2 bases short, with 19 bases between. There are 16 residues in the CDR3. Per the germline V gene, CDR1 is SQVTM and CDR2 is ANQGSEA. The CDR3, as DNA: TGCAGCGTTAAACTAGTGGGGGGATCCACCTACAATGAGCAGTTCTTC. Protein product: CSVKLVGGSTYNEQFF.

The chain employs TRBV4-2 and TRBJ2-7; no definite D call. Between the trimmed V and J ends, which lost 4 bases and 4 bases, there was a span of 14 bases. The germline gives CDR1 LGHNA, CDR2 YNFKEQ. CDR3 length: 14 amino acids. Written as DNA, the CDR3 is TGTGCCAGCAGCCTCGACTTGTTAGGGTACGAGCAGTACTTC. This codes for CASSLDLLGYEQYF.

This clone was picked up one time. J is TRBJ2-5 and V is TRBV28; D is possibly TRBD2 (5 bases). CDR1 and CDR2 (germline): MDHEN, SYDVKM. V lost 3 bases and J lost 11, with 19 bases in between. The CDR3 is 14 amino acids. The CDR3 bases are TGTGCCAGCAGTTTCCGCCTAGCTGATGGGGAGCAGTACTTC. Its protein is CASSFRLADGEQYF.

In DNA form, the CDR3 reads TGTGCCAGCAGTTTATCGGGCTGGGCGGGAGGGCGAAAGGGGGAGCAGTACTTC. This codes for CASSLSGWAGGRKGEQYF. V and J are TRBV28 and TRBJ2-7, with TRBD2 matching 9 bases. The CDR3 is 18 amino acids. With V trimmed by 1 base and J by 7 bases, 17 bases remained unmatched. From germline, CDR1 is MDHEN and CDR2 SYDVKM.

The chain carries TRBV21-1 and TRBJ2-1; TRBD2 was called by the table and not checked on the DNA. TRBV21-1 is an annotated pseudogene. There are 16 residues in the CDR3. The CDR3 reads CASSKYTGVSYNEQFF. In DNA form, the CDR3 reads TGTGCCAGCAGCAAATATACGGGGGTCAGCTACAATGAGCAGTTCTTC.

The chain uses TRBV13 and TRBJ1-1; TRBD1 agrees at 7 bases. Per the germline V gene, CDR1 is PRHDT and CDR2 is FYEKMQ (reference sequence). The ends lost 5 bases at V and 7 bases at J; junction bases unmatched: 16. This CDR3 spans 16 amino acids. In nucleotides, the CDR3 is TGTGCCAGCAGCCCTGTCGGGGCAGGGGGTGAGGGTGAAGCTTTCTTT. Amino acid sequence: CASSPVGAGGEGEAFF.

CDR3 sequence: CASSFMGGEAKNIQYF. CDR3 DNA: TGCGCCAGCAGCTTTATGGGGGGCGAAGCCAAAAACATTCAGTACTTC. The rearrangement joins TRBV5-1 to TRBJ2-4; D is tentatively TRBD1 or TRBD2 (6 bases each). The V gene's germline CDR1 is SGHRS and CDR2 YFSETQ. The CDR3 extends over 16 amino acids. V was cut by 2 bases and J by 0 bases, with 12 bases left in between.

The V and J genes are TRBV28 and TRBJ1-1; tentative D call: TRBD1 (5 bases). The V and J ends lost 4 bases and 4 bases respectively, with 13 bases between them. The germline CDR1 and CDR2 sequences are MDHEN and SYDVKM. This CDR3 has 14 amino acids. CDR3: CASSSPQGVTEAFF. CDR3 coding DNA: TGTGCCAGCAGTTCACCCCAAGGGGTCACTGAAGCTTTCTTT. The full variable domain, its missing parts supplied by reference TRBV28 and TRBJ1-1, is DVKVTQSSRYLVKRTGEKVFLECVQDMDHENMFWYRQDPGLGLRLIYFSYDVKMKEKGDIPEGYSVSREKKERFSLILESASTNQTSMYLCASSSPQGVTEAFFGQGTRLTVV.

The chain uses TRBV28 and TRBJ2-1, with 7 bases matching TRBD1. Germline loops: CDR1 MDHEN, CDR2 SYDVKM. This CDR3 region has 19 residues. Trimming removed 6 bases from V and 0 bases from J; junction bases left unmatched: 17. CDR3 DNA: TGTGCCAGCAGGTCCCGGGACAGCAGTAGACGAGGCTCCTACAATGAGCAGTTCTTC. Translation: CASRSRDSSRRGSYNEQFF.

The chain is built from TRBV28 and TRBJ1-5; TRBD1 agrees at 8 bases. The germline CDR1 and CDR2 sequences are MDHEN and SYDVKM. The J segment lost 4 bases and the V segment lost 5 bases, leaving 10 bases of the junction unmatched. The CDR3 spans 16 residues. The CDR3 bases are TGTGCCAGCAGTCCTACCGACAGGGGAATAAATCAGCCCCAGCATTTT. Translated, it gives CASSPTDRGINQPQHF.